This paragraph reports one T cell receptor beta chain. This receptor's antigen is unknown. Per-base quality was not reported, and no clone a single base away is much larger than it. High-throughput TCRbeta CDR3 sequencing of frozen genomic DNA was performed by immunoSEQ, including PCR amplification, mapping, bias correction and internal controls. Per the original workflow: Only productive rearrangements were retained, with each unique TCRbeta sequence defined by its CDR3 nucleotide sequence together with its V and J gene. For a sequence to be called donor-reactive, it needed a frequency of at least 0.01% and at least 5-fold expansion in CFSE-low cells compared with unstimulated pre-transplant cells. To ensure at least 90% detection power, minimum frequency thresholds were set for each subject based on that subject's lowest-template unstimulated sample. Repertoire turnover was measured by Jensen-Shannon divergence between the top 1000 TCRbeta sequences post- and pre-transplant. Changes in detection of donor-reactive sequences were assessed with two-sided Fisher's exact tests. TCRdb took over this immuneACCESS table, retaining in-frame rearrangements with V and J assigned. Such tables are incomplete; in checked studies, under half of the missing clones stem from an unresolved V gene, and the remainder is unexplained. The V and J calls and clone size come from that table; D and trimming were worked out from the DNA. The sample table lists under 60,000 clones, under 85% of them with a count of one. Together, the top ten hold about a tenth of the sample.

The CDR3 runs 15 amino acids, cysteine and phenylalanine included. The read is trimmed to its CDR3 DNA, 45 bases read in frame from base 1. V sheds 4 bases and J sheds 1 base, leaving 14 bases between their ends. For CDR1 and CDR2, the germline V gene (reference sequence) lists SGHNT and YYREEE. This sample stems from a study of T cell clones after liver transplantation (dated by TCRdb to the late 2010s). For the study in its entirety: The samples were obtained from ITN030ST, a randomized trial that attempted immunosuppression withdrawal within 2 years after liver transplantation. After a pre-transplant mixed lymphocyte reaction, TCRbeta sequencing was used to pinpoint donor-reactive T cell clones, which were subsequently tracked in post-transplant blood. As an antigen-independent comparator for donor-reactive sequences, third party-reactive TCRbeta sequences were also identified from pre-transplant MLRs. Three of the eight recipients were HCV-positive; the others were transplanted for non-autoimmune, non-viral indications. No induction therapy was given to the subjects, and standard immunosuppression was administered until randomization at 12-24 months post-transplant. To count as tolerant, a recipient had to stay completely off immunosuppression for at least one year without liver enzymes climbing beyond twice the upper limit of normal. Blood samples were collected pre-transplant, pre-randomization before withdrawal, and post-randomization after either complete withdrawal or failed withdrawal. A cohort of 8 liver transplant recipients was studied, of whom 3 were classified as tolerant and 5 as non-tolerant.

Unstimulated PBMCs, after thawing, were stained for CD3, CD4 and CD8 and then FACS-sorted into CD3+CD4+ and CD3+CD8+ populations. All 8 studied subjects were randomized to withdrawal of immunosuppression. The Qiagen DNeasy Blood and Tissue Kit was used for genomic DNA isolation. The paper's findings and limits, for the study overall: The decline in donor-reactive sequences exceeded the decline in third party-reactive sequences, suggesting partial antigen-specific deletion that was unrelated to withdrawal success. Once repertoire turnover was taken into account, donor-reactive detection showed a significant reduction for CD4 in 7 of 8 subjects and for CD8 in 8 of 8. Because allograft tissue specimens were not available, migration of donor-reactive T cells into the graft, rather than deletion, may have occurred. Low numbers of available donor cells limited the measurable donor-reactive repertoire in two subjects. In 5 of 8 subjects, regardless of tolerance or HCV status, circulating donor-reactive CD4 TCRbeta sequences dropped significantly post-transplant. Conclusions were preliminary, limited by small, heterogeneous patient numbers and non-standardized post-transplant time points.

The chain uses TRBV5-4 and TRBJ1-1; the D gene identity is not certain. The receptor's source is a human patient who received a liver transplant. Following a transplant, a fraction of the T cells may be traceable to the graft donor. Sequencing was performed on CD4+ T cells from blood, taken at the 22-month timepoint. DNA sequence: TGTGCCAGCAGCCGTAAGATTTCCAAGAACACTGAAGCTTTCTTT. Its protein is CASSRKISKNTEAFF.